This TCR beta chain is from a study of blood T cell repertoires in COVID-19 (dated by TCRdb to the early 2020s). At the level of the whole study: The collaborator samples originated in the United States, Italy and Spain and spanned the acute and convalescent phases of COVID-19. The prospective study material was composed of cDNA or gDNA derived from T cells, B-cell-depleted T cells, or PBMCs. Where HLA class I and class II types were available, the types were taken from metadata supplied by the sample provider, not from assay-based typing. The samples were drawn from the first 160 participants of the ongoing ImmuneRACE study and from 950 to 1,500 subjects provided by 6 global collaborators. The repertoires were released in a freely available public database intended as a resource for research on the immune response to SARS-CoV-2. A de-identified subject ID, COVID-19 status, age in years and sex were almost always included in the sample metadata. Deeply sampled blood TCRbeta repertoires from subjects exposed to, actively infected with, or recovered from COVID-19 were included in the dataset. What the research found in general, with its limitations: The amount of clinical and demographic metadata varied by source and participant and was provided uncurated.

Inclusive of the bounding cysteine and phenylalanine, the CDR3 is 13 residues long. The retained sequence is limited to the CDR3, 39 bases, with the frame set at the first base. CDR1 and CDR2, looked up from the germline V gene, are SNHLY and FYNNEI. Trimming removed 6 bases from V and 11 bases from J; the gene matches leave 8 bases unexplained. Each collaborating institution followed its own protocols to collect whole blood in K2EDTA tubes. For TCRbeta analysis, collaborators shipped samples as frozen whole blood, isolated PBMCs, or DNA extracted from either of those sample types. The immunoSEQ Assay, a bias-controlled multiplex PCR, was used to amplify TCRbeta CDR3 regions from genomic DNA. The study's own analysis went as follows. Nucleated cell counts per sample were estimated from amplification of reference gene primers within the assay. To quantify the absolute abundance of each unique TCRbeta CDR3 rearrangement, sequence reads were collapsed and filtered. For each sample, productive Simpson clonality was calculated as the square root of Simpson's diversity index across productive rearrangements. In TCRdb, the immuneACCESS table is reduced to in-frame sequences with V and J assigned. These tables do not hold every clone; where another copy was compared, an unresolved V gene accounts for under half, and the others remain unexplained. That table is the source of V, J and clone size, and D and trimming were worked out from the DNA. The sample yields about 170,000 clones; approximately 84% were counted once. Jointly, the top ten make up around 9.9% of the sample.

Details on this clone: Its antigen remains unidentified. Base-call qualities are not available, and no considerably larger clone is one nucleotide away.

The source of this sequence is a man in his 70s with active or convalescent COVID-19. The sequenced material came from peripheral blood. The V and J segments used are TRBV2 and TRBJ1-1; 11 nucleotides in the junction match TRBD1. The CDR3 protein: CASRIGTGGTAFF. The DNA sequence follows: TGTGCCAGCAGAATCGGGACAGGGGGGACGGCTTTCTTT.